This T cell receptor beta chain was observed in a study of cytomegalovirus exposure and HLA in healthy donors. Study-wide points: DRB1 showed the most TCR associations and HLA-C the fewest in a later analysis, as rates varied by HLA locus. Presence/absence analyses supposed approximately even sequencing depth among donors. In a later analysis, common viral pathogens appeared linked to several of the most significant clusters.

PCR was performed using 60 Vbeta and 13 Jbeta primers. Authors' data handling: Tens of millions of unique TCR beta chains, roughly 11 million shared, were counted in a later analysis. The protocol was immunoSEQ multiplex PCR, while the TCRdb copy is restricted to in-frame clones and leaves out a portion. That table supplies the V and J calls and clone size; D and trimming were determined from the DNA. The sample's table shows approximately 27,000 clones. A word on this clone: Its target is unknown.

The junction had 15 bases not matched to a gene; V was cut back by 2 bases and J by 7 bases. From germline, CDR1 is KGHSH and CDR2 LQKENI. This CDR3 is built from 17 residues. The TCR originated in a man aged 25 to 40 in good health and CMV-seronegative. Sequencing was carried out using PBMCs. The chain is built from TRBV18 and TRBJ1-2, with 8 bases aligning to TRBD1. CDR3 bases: TGTGCCAGCTCACCAAGTAAGTCTGGCCAGGGGGCCGGTGGCTACACCTTC. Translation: CASSPSKSGQGAGGYTF.